The clone carrying this T cell receptor beta chain was seen only a few times. This CDR3 region has 15 residues. Looked up from germline, CDR1 is LNHNV and CDR2 is YYDKDF (reference sequence). Trimming at V came to 1 base and at J to 4 bases, leaving 2 bases not matched to a gene. The record originates from a study of blood T cell repertoires in COVID-19. Study summary: PBMCs, B-cell-depleted T cells, or T cells were the source of the cDNA or gDNA that made up the material.

As handled by the study authors: Reference gene primer amplification yielded estimated nucleated cell counts. Here immunoSEQ multiplex PCR was the method, and the copy in TCRdb shows in-frame clones only, minus some. Clonal size and the V and J genes are those of that table, whereas D and trimming came from the DNA. The table shows 47,000 or so clones, with 82% occurring only once. The chain joins TRBV15 to TRBJ1-3; 9 nucleotides match TRBD1. The sample consisted of peripheral blood. The origin of this receptor is a woman aged 60 to 75 with acute or convalescent COVID-19. For the CDR3, the DNA is TGTGCCACCAGCAGAGGGACAGGGGACGGAAACACCATATATTTT. Translated, it gives CATSRGTGDGNTIYF.